This section outlines one T cell receptor beta chain sequence together with its context. This CDR3 has 12 residues. Germline values: CDR1 MNHNY, CDR2 SVGAGI (reference sequence). With V trimmed by 11 bases and J by 3 bases, 4 bases remained unmatched. Only in-frame clones appear in the TCRdb table, and some are missing; sequencing was by immunoSEQ multiplex PCR. This table holds some 75,000 clones, roughly 82% found once. The sample comes from a study of blood T cell repertoires in COVID-19. The sequence was collected from a woman aged 80 or over with active or convalescent COVID-19. Material: peripheral blood. The J gene is TRBJ1-1, the V gene TRBV6-6, with 9 bases that match TRBD1. This CDR3 reads CAHRQGDTEAFF. Written as DNA, the CDR3 is TGTGCCCATCGACAGGGGGACACTGAAGCTTTCTTT.